The 18 T cell receptor beta chains listed next were all sequenced from one sample in a study of monozygotic twins with inflammatory bowel disease. TCRdb processed the 5' RACE reads again and assigns one entry to each CDR3 protein, with no DNA. Its table records approximately 150,000 distinct CDR3 sequences. Material: blood. Receptors were obtained from a human donor with ulcerative colitis or Crohn's disease, or a healthy co-twin of an affected twin (not recorded which).

This chain connects TRBV20-1 to TRBJ2-7; TCRdb outputs TRBD1, but without DNA this stays unchecked. Germline loops: CDR1 DFQATT, CDR2 SNEGSKA (reference sequence). The CDR3 covers 15 residues. The CDR3 here is CSAWPRGLASYEQYF.

This chain uses TRBV25-1 with TRBJ2-7. CDR3 length equals 14 residues. Germline lookup yields CDR1 MGHDK and CDR2 SYGVNS. The CDR3 protein is CASSEWGDSYEQYF.

CDR3 protein: CASSYSWGGRPGELFF. The V call is TRBV6-5, the J call TRBJ2-2; TCRdb names TRBD1, which stays unverified in the absence of DNA. Germline V lookup: CDR1 MNHEY, CDR2 SVGAGI. This CDR3 spans 16 amino acids.

The J gene is TRBJ2-1, the V gene TRBV13; the D gene TCRdb calls, TRBD2, cannot be checked with no DNA. CDR3 size: 16 residues. CDR1 and CDR2 (germline): PRHDT, FYEKMQ (reference sequence). CDR3 protein: CASSLLAARAYNEQFF.

This chain joins TRBV5-1 and TRBJ1-5. The CDR3 extends over 15 amino acids. CDR1 SGHRS and CDR2 YFSETQ come from the germline V gene. CDR3 in amino acids: CASRPQGGGDQPQHF.

J is TRBJ2-5 and V is TRBV4-3; checking the TCRdb D call of TRBD2 is not possible without DNA. Germline loops: CDR1 LGHNA, CDR2 YSLEER. This CDR3 region has 19 residues. The CDR3 loop is CASSQVVPGTSGNQETQYF.

The chain carries TRBV20-1 and TRBJ2-1; TCRdb outputs TRBD1, but without DNA this stays unchecked. The CDR3 runs to 16 residues. The germline gives CDR1 DFQATT, CDR2 SNEGSKA (reference sequence). CDR3 region: CSASCRQGNSYNEQFF.

V gene TRBV11-2 combines with J gene TRBJ1-2; absent DNA, TCRdb's TRBD1 call cannot be checked. This CDR3 region has 16 residues. The germline gives CDR1 SGHAT, CDR2 FQNNGV. The CDR3 is CASSLSRGAGGTSYTF. Looking up the rest from reference TRBV11-2 and TRBJ1-2 gives the full variable domain: EAGVAQSPRYKIIEKRQSVAFWCNPISGHATLYWYQQILGQGPKLLIQFQNNGVVDDSQLPKDRFSAERLKGVDSTLKIQPAKLEDSAVYLCASSLSRGAGGTSYTFGSGTRLTVV.

The rearrangement joins TRBV18 to TRBJ1-4. The germline CDR1 and CDR2 sequences are KGHSH and LQKENI. This CDR3 has 19 amino acids. This CDR3 reads CASSPGIGSGRDFDEKLFF. Full variable domain (missing parts from reference TRBV18 and TRBJ1-4): NAGVMQNPRHLVRRRGQEARLRCSPMKGHSHVYWYRQLPEEGLKFMVYLQKENIIDESGMPKERFSAEFPKEGPSILRIQQVVRGDSAAYFCASSPGIGSGRDFDEKLFFGSGTQLSVL.

J is TRBJ2-1 and V is TRBV9. Germline V CDR1 and CDR2: SGDLS, YYNGEE. There are 12 residues in the CDR3. The CDR3 protein is CASSGGGDEQFF.

The chain carries TRBV5-1 and TRBJ2-7. Germline V gene sequence: CDR1 SGHRS, CDR2 YFSETQ. The CDR3 totals 15 residues. The CDR3 here is CASSLGWQNSYEQYF.

The chain employs TRBV19 and TRBJ1-5. CDR1 is LNHDA and CDR2 is SQIVND in the germline V gene (reference sequence). This CDR3 spans 14 amino acids. The CDR3 sequence is CASSIWLPNQPQHF. Based on the CDR3 plus reference TRBV19 and TRBJ1-5, the full variable domain is DGGITQSPKYLFRKEGQNVTLSCEQNLNHDAMYWYRQDPGQGLRLIYYSQIVNDFQKGDIAEGYSVSREKKESFPLTVTSAQKNPTAFYLCASSIWLPNQPQHFGDGTRLSIL.

This chain connects TRBV12-3 or TRBV12-4 to TRBJ2-1; TCRdb picks TRBD2, but there is no DNA to check that call. The CDR3 runs to 20 residues. The CDR3 spells CASSLRGGLAVKSSYNEQFF.

This sequence joins TRBV20-1 and TRBJ1-6. The CDR3 extends over 13 amino acids. Germline V gene data show CDR1 as DFQATT and CDR2 as SNEGSKA (reference sequence). CDR3 in amino acids: CSARALTLGALHF.

The chain is built from TRBV19 and TRBJ1-5; TCRdb gives TRBD1 as the D gene, but with no DNA this cannot be confirmed. The germline gives CDR1 LNHDA, CDR2 SQIVND (reference sequence). The CDR3 extends over 13 amino acids. The CDR3 is CASADRGNQPQHF.

V gene TRBV5-1 combines with J gene TRBJ2-3; TCRdb's assignment of TRBD1 cannot be checked, as there is no DNA. Germline CDR1 reads SGHRS; CDR2 reads YFSETQ. CDR3 length: 15 residues. CDR3: CASSWSSFPEDTQYF.

V usage is TRBV20-1 and J usage is TRBJ2-7; lacking DNA, the TRBD1 call made by TCRdb goes unchecked. This CDR3 region has 14 residues. CDR1 and CDR2 from the germline V gene are DFQATT and SNEGSKA (reference sequence). The CDR3 region is CSARQGSRSYEQYF.

CDR3 in amino acids: CASSSPGPNYGYTF. The chain recombines TRBV5-1 with TRBJ1-2; TCRdb proposes TRBD1, but this gene call is untestable without DNA. From germline, CDR1 is SGHRS and CDR2 YFSETQ. The CDR3 has 14 residues.